The 21 T cell receptor beta chains below come from one sample, sequenced in a study of blood T cell repertoires in COVID-19. Data came from immunoSEQ multiplex PCR; TCRdb stores just in-frame clones and leaves some out. This sample carries fewer than 700,000 clones, about 89% of them seen once, and the ten largest clones take around 8%. The sequencing sample was made of peripheral blood. The receptors derive from a woman aged 50 to 60 with COVID-19, enrolled during active disease.

The V gene is TRBV7-6, the J gene TRBJ2-3, with 11 bases aligning to TRBD2. The CDR3 consists of 17 residues. The V and J ends lost 4 bases and 1 base, in that order; junction bases with no gene match: 7. CDR1 is SGHVS and CDR2 is FNYEAQ in the germline V gene. The CDR3 sequence is CASSWLAGGTGTDTQYF. CDR3 DNA: TGTGCCAGCAGCTGGCTAGCGGGGGGCACCGGCACAGATACGCAGTATTTT.

This CDR3 is CASSLSQGGYEQYF. CDR3 bases: TGTGCCAGCAGCTTAAGCCAGGGGGGCTACGAGCAGTACTTC. This rearrangement joins TRBV11-2 to TRBJ2-7, with D possibly matching TRBD1 (7 bases). V lost 2 bases, J lost 3 bases, and 11 bases lay in between. The CDR3 is made up of 14 amino acids. CDR1 is SGHAT and CDR2 is FQNNGV in the germline V gene.

The V call is TRBV19, the J call TRBJ2-7; possibly TRBD1 for D (5 bases). V was shortened by 5 bases and J by 0 bases, with 5 bases between the two germline ends. Per germline, CDR1 LNHDA and CDR2 SQIVND (reference sequence). The CDR3 runs to 12 residues. DNA for the CDR3: TGTGCCAGTAGTGACAGCTCCTACGAGCAGTACTTC. This encodes CASSDSSYEQYF.

The chain has TRBV5-1 and TRBJ2-3; 8 bases fit TRBD1. Germline CDR1 is SGHRS and CDR2 is YFSETQ. This CDR3 spans 13 amino acids. J lost 7 bases, V lost 4 bases, and 5 bases had no gene match. The CDR3 DNA is TGCGCCAGCAGCGTACAGGGGGACCATACGCAGTATTTT. It translates to CASSVQGDHTQYF. The variable domain in full, completed from reference TRBV5-1 and TRBJ2-3, reads KAGVTQTPRYLIKTRGQQVTLSCSPISGHRSVSWYQQTPGQGLQFLFEYFSETQRNKGNFPGRFSGRQFSNSRSEMNVSTLELGDSALYLCASSVQGDHTQYFGPGTRLTVL.

This chain connects TRBV7-3 to TRBJ1-5; D gene uncertain. This CDR3 contains 13 residues. Trimming took off 2 bases at V and 6 bases at J, with 8 bases between the two ends. Germline lookup yields CDR1 SGHTA and CDR2 FQGTGA. For the CDR3, the DNA is TGTGCCAGCAGCTTATGGGGAGGTCAGCCCCAGCATTTT. Amino acid sequence: CASSLWGGQPQHF.

This chain joins TRBV5-1 and TRBJ1-4, with TRBD1 as a possible D gene (5 bases). This CDR3 region has 15 residues. Trimming cost V 0 bases and J 8 bases, with 14 bases left between them. CDR1 SGHRS and CDR2 YFSETQ come from the germline V gene. CDR3 residues: CASSLAKGSEEKLFF. For the CDR3, the DNA is TGCGCCAGCAGCTTGGCCAAGGGGTCGGAGGAAAAACTGTTTTTT.

The genes are TRBV28 and TRBJ2-7; 10 bases agree with TRBD1. V was pared by 6 bases and J by 4 bases, with 9 bases of the junction left unmatched. The CDR3 has 15 amino acids. Germline V gene data show CDR1 as MDHEN and CDR2 as SYDVKM. CDR3 DNA sequence: TGTGCCAGCAGGGGGACAGGGGCTAGGGGATACGAGCAGTACTTC. Residues: CASRGTGARGYEQYF.

J is TRBJ2-2 and V is TRBV30; D remains ambiguous. V was cut by 3 bases and J by 2 bases, with 16 bases left in between. Per germline, CDR1 GTSNPN and CDR2 SVGIG (reference sequence). CDR3 size: 16 residues. The CDR3 here is CAWSPRPGQNTGELFF. The CDR3 bases are TGTGCCTGGAGCCCCCGACCGGGTCAAAACACCGGGGAGCTGTTTTTT.

The chain is built from TRBV7-6 and TRBJ1-1; 10 bases map to TRBD1. This CDR3 has 16 residues. V lost 2 bases, J lost 2 bases, and 5 bases stayed unmatched. The germline V gene encodes CDR1 SGHVS and CDR2 FNYEAQ. The CDR3 region is CASSLRGDRGNTEAFF. CDR3 DNA: TGTGCCAGCAGCTTACGGGGGGACAGGGGAAACACTGAAGCTTTCTTT.

This chain uses TRBV30 with TRBJ1-1, with 9 bases identical to TRBD1. The CDR3 sequence is 14 residues long. Germline CDR1 is GTSNPN and CDR2 is SVGIG (reference sequence). Unmatched junction bases numbered 6, after V lost 3 bases and J lost 4 bases. The CDR3 region has the DNA TGTGCCTGGAGCAACAGGGGGCTTTCCACTGAAGCTTTCTTT. It specifies CAWSNRGLSTEAFF.

CDR3 region: CASGGTAYGYTF. CDR3 DNA: TGTGCCAGCGGGGGGACAGCTTATGGCTACACCTTC. The V call is TRBV2, the J call TRBJ1-2; 7 bases map to TRBD1. This CDR3 contains 12 residues. Germline CDR1 and CDR2: SNHLY and FYNNEI. V was pared by 8 bases and J by 5 bases, with 5 bases of the junction left unmatched.

The chain uses TRBV11-2 and TRBJ2-3; 8 bases fit TRBD1. The CDR3 covers 14 residues. The germline V gene has CDR1 SGHAT and CDR2 FQNNGV. V lost 4 bases, J lost 14 bases, and 14 bases stayed unmatched. The CDR3 region has the DNA TGTGCCAGCAGCTCCAACACGGGACAGGTATTATCGTATTTT. It specifies CASSSNTGQVLSYF.

The chain recombines TRBV30 with TRBJ1-2, with D perhaps matching TRBD1 (5 bases). This CDR3 region has 17 residues. Germline-derived CDR1 and CDR2 are GTSNPN and SVGIG (reference sequence). V dropped 0 bases and J dropped 0 bases, with 17 bases sitting between them. In DNA form, the CDR3 reads TGTGCCTGGAGTGTACGGGCCAGGGCCTTTCCTAACTATGGCTACACCTTC. Protein product: CAWSVRARAFPNYGYTF.

V usage is TRBV19 and J usage is TRBJ1-1, with a weak D call TRBD1 (6 bases). The length of the CDR3 is 14 residues. Trimming shortened V by 3 bases and J by 2 bases, and 10 bases separated the two germline ends. CDR1 and CDR2 (germline): LNHDA, SQIVND (reference sequence). Here the CDR3 reads CASSMAGDNTEAFF. For the CDR3, the DNA is TGTGCCAGTAGTATGGCAGGGGATAACACTGAAGCTTTCTTT.

The genes are TRBV3-1 (or the pseudogene TRBV3-2) and TRBJ2-5, with D possibly being TRBD1 (6 bases). CDR3 length: 14 amino acids. Germline CDR1 reads LGHDT; CDR2 reads YNNKEL (reference sequence). V was trimmed by 4 bases and J by 4 bases, leaving 13 bases between them. The CDR3 loop reads CASSLRGDGETQYF. The CDR3 coding sequence is TGTGCCAGCAGCCTCAGGGGAGACGGAGAGACCCAGTACTTC.

This chain uses TRBV3-1 (or the pseudogene TRBV3-2) with TRBJ2-3; 10 bases fit TRBD2. The CDR3 extends over 17 amino acids. The ends lost 4 bases at V and 8 bases at J; junction bases unmatched: 15. Germline CDR1 reads LGHDT; CDR2 reads YNNKEL (reference sequence). The CDR3 nucleotides read TGTGCCAGCAGCCCCCGGCTGGGGAGCGGGGGGGCGAGTACGCAGTATTTT. Its translation: CASSPRLGSGGASTQYF.

The chain uses TRBV6-1 and TRBJ1-4, with D perhaps matching TRBD1 (5 bases). Germline V CDR1 and CDR2: MNHNS, SASEGT. The CDR3 has 15 amino acids. Trimming cost V 2 bases and J 5 bases, with 12 bases left between them. CDR3 loop: CASSEFRQINEKLFF. Written as DNA, the CDR3 is TGTGCCAGCAGTGAATTTAGACAGATAAATGAAAAACTGTTTTTT.

This rearrangement joins TRBV19 to TRBJ1-1; D uncertain. Trimming pared 4 bases from V and 11 bases from J, leaving 14 bases between. CDR1 and CDR2 (germline): LNHDA, SQIVND (reference sequence). There are 12 residues in the CDR3. The CDR3 DNA sequence: TGTGCCAGTAGTACCGGACGCGGGTCGGCTTTCTTT. It encodes CASSTGRGSAFF.

V usage is TRBV11-2 and J usage is TRBJ2-7, with D hard to call. The CDR3 loop spans 12 amino acids. V lost 4 bases and J lost 3, with 7 bases in between. Germline V gene sequence: CDR1 SGHAT, CDR2 FQNNGV. The CDR3 bases are TGTGCCAGCAGCTATACAAGCTACGAGCAGTACTTC. As protein: CASSYTSYEQYF.

This clone is a singleton in its sample. The rearrangement joins TRBV6-5 to TRBJ2-7, with TRBD1 matching over 7 bases. V trimming: 6 bases; J trimming: 3 bases; junction bases outside the gene matches: 8. Germline CDR1 is MNHEY and CDR2 is SVGAGI. This CDR3 has 14 amino acids. CDR3 sequence reads: CASRPPGQLYEQYF. As DNA, the CDR3 is TGTGCCAGCAGGCCCCCGGGACAGCTCTACGAGCAGTACTTC.

Points on this clone: Other DNA sequences in the same sample also yield this CDR3. The V gene is TRBV19, the J gene TRBJ1-1; no clear D gene. The CDR3 totals 13 residues. Germline V CDR1 and CDR2: LNHDA, SQIVND (reference sequence). V was clipped by 3 bases and J by 0 bases, with 5 bases between them. CDR3 DNA: TGTGCCAGTAGTATTTCGGTGAACACTGAAGCTTTCTTT. Its translation: CASSISVNTEAFF.